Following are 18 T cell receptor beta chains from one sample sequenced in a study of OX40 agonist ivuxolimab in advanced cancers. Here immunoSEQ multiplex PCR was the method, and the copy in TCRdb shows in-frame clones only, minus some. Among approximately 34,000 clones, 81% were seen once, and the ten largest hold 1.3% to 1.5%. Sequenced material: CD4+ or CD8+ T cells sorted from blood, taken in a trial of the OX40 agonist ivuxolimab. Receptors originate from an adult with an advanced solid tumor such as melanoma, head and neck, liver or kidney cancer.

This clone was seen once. The CDR3 here is CASSVDRGKGYGYTF. The CDR3 bases are TGTGCCAGCTCAGTTGACAGGGGGAAGGGTTATGGCTACACCTTC. The chain employs TRBV18 and TRBJ1-2; TRBD1 matches 9 bases. Trimming took 5 bases from V and 5 from J; bases not matched to a gene: 9. Germline V lookup: CDR1 KGHSH, CDR2 LQKENI. The CDR3 consists of 15 residues.

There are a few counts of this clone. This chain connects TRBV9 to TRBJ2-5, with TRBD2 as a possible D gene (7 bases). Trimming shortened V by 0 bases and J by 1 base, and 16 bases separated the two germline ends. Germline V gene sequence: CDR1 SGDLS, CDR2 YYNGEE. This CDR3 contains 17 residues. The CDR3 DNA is TGTGCCAGCAGCGTAGCCCCCTTCGGGGGGCCCCAAGAGACCCAGTACTTC. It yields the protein CASSVAPFGGPQETQYF.

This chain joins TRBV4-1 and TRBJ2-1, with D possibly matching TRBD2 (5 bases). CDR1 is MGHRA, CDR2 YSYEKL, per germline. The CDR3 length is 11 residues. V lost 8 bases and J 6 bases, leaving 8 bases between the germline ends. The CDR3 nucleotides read TGCGCCAGCGAGGGAGCCAATGAGCAGTTCTTC. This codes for CASEGANEQFF.

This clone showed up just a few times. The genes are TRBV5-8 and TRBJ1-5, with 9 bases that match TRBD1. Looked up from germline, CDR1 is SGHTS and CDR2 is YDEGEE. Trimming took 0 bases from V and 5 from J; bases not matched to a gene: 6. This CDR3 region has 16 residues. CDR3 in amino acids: CASSLDRGPSDQPQHF. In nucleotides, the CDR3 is TGTGCCAGCAGCTTGGACAGGGGGCCCTCTGATCAGCCCCAGCATTTT. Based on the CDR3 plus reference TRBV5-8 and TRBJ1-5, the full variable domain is EAGVTQSPTHLIKTRGQQATLRCSPISGHTSVYWYQQALGLGLQFLLWYDEGEERNRGNFPPRFSGRQFPNYSSELNVNALELEDSALYLCASSLDRGPSDQPQHFGDGTRLSIL.

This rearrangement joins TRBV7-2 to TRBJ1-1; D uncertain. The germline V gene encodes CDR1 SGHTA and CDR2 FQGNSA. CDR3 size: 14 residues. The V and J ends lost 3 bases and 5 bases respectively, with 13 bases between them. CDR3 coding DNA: TGTGCCAGCAGCTTTACTGGGCTAAGGACTGAAGCTTTCTTT. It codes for CASSFTGLRTEAFF.

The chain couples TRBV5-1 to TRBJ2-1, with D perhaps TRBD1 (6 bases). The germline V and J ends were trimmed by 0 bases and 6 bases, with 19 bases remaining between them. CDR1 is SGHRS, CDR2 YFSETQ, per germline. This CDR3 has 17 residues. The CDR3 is CASSLVWGRLSFNEQFF. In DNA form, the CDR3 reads TGCGCCAGCAGCTTGGTTTGGGGGCGGTTATCATTCAATGAGCAGTTCTTC.

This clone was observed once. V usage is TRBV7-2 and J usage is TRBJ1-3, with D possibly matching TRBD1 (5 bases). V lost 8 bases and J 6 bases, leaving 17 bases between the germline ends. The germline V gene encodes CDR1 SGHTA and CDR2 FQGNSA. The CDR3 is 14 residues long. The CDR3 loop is CASSLTQGLNTIYF. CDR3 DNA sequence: TGTGCCAGCTCTCTCACCCAGGGTCTAAACACCATATATTTT. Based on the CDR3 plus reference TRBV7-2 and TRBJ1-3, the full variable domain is GAGVSQSPSNKVTEKGKDVELRCDPISGHTALYWYRQSLGQGLEFLIYFQGNSAPDKSGLPSDRFSAERTGGSVSTLTIQRTQQEDSAVYLCASSLTQGLNTIYFGEGSWLTVV.

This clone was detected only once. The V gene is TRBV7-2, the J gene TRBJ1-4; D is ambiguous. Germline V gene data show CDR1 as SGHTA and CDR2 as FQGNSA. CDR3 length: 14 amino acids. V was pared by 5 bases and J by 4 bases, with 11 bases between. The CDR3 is CASSPGRVNEKLFF. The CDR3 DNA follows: TGTGCCAGCAGCCCTGGAAGGGTTAATGAAAAACTGTTTTTT.

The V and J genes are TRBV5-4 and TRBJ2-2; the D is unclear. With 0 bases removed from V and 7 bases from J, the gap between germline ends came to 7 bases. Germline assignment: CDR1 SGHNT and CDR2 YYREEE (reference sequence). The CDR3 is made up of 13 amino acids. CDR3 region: CASSLAGVGELFF. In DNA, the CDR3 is TGTGCCAGCAGCTTGGCCGGCGTCGGGGAGCTGTTTTTT. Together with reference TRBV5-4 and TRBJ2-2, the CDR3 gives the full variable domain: ETGVTQSPTHLIKTRGQQVTLRCSSQSGHNTVSWYQQALGQGPQFIFQYYREEENGRGNFPPRFSGLQFPNYSSELNVNALELDDSALYLCASSLAGVGELFFGEGSRLTVL.

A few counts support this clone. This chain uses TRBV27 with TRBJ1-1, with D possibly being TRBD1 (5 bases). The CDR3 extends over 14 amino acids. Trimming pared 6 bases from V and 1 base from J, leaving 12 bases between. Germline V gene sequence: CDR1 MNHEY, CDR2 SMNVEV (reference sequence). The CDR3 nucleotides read TGTGCCAGCAGAATAAGCAGGGCGAACACTGAAGCTTTCTTT. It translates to CASRISRANTEAFF.

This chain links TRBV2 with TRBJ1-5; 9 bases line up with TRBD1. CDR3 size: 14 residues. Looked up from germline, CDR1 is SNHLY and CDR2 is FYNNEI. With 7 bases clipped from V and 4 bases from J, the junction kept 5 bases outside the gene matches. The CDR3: CASTTDRGNQPQHF. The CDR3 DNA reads TGTGCCAGCACCACGGACAGGGGAAATCAGCCCCAGCATTTT.

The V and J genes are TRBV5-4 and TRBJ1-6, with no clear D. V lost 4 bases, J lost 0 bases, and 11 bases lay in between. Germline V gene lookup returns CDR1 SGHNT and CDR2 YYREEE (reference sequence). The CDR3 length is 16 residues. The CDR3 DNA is TGTGCCAGCAGCACGGACGGGAGCTCCTATAATTCACCCCTCCACTTT. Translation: CASSTDGSSYNSPLHF.

The DNA of the CDR3 is TGTGCCAGCAGCGTACTAGCGGGGTCCTACAATGAGCAGTTCTTC. It codes for CASSVLAGSYNEQFF. The genes are TRBV6-1 and TRBJ2-1, with 10 bases fitting TRBD2. The CDR3 length is 15 residues. Germline assignment: CDR1 MNHNS and CDR2 SASEGT. Germline trimming cut 6 bases from V and 1 base from J; bases unmatched to any gene: 3.

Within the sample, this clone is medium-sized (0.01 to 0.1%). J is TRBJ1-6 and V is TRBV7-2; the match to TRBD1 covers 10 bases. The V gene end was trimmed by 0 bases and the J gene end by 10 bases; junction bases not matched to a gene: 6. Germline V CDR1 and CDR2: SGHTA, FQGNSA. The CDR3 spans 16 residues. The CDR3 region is CASSLAGTGAGSPLHF. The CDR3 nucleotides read TGTGCCAGCAGCTTAGCCGGGACAGGGGCAGGATCACCCCTCCACTTT.

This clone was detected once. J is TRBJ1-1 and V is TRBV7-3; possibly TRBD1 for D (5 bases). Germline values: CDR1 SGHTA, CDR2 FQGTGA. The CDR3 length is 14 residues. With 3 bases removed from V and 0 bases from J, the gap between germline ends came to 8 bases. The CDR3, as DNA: TGTGCCAGCAGCTTGGGACCGCTGAACACTGAAGCTTTCTTT. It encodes CASSLGPLNTEAFF.

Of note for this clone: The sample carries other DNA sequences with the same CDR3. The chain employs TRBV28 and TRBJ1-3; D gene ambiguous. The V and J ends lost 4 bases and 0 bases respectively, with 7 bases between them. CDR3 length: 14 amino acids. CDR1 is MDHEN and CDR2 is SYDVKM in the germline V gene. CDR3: CASSSRNSGNTIYF. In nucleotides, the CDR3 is TGTGCCAGCAGTTCTCGGAACTCTGGAAACACCATATATTTT.

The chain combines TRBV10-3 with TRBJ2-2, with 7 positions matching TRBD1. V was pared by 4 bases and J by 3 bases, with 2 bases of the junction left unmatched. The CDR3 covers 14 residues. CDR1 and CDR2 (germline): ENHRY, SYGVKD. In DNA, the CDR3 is TGTGCCATCAGTGCCACAGGGGACACCGGGGAGCTGTTTTTT. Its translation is CAISATGDTGELFF.

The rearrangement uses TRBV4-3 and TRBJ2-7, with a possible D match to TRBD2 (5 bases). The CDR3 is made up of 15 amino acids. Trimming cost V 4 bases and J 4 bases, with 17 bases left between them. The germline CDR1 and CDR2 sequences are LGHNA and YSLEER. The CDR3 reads CASSRSPGLPYEQYF. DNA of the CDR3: TGCGCCAGCAGCCGGTCTCCGGGATTACCTTACGAGCAGTACTTC.